What follows are 25 T cell receptor beta chains derived from one specimen sequenced in a study of blood T cell repertoires in COVID-19. Some clones are missing from TCRdb's copy, which holds only in-frame ones; the method was immunoSEQ multiplex PCR. The data contain about 260,000 clones, 85% to 90% of them seen just once; the ten biggest clones take up approximately 3.3%. Input material: peripheral blood. These receptors came from a woman aged 40-49 years with acute or convalescent COVID-19.

V and J are TRBV2 and TRBJ1-6; TRBD1 matches 7 bases. Germline-derived CDR1 and CDR2 are SNHLY and FYNNEI. The junction had 11 bases not matched to a gene; V was cut back by 5 bases and J by 7 bases. The CDR3 sequence is 16 residues long. DNA of the CDR3: TGTGCCAGCAGTAAACCACTCGGGACAGAGAATTCACCCCTCCACTTT. Protein sequence: CASSKPLGTENSPLHF.

V is TRBV7-9 and J is TRBJ1-5; D is unresolved. This CDR3 region has 12 residues. Trimming cost V 7 bases and J 7 bases, with 11 bases left between them. Germline CDR1 reads SEHNR; CDR2 reads FQNEAQ (reference sequence). CDR3 protein: CASTRDGQPQHF. The CDR3, as DNA: TGTGCCAGCACCCGGGATGGACAGCCCCAGCATTTT.

The chain joins TRBV6-4 to TRBJ2-5, with 7 bases aligning to TRBD1. Germline V CDR1 and CDR2: MRHNA, SNTAGT. Germline trimming cut 5 bases from V and 4 bases from J; bases unmatched to any gene: 4. The length of the CDR3 is 13 residues. Here the CDR3 reads CASSLHRGETQYF. CDR3 nucleotides: TGTGCCAGCAGTCTCCACAGGGGAGAGACCCAGTACTTC.

The V call is TRBV5-1, the J call TRBJ2-2, with TRBD1 identical over 7 bases. This CDR3 spans 15 amino acids. Looked up from germline, CDR1 is SGHRS and CDR2 is YFSETQ. Losses at the gene ends were 0 bases for V and 5 bases for J; bases not matched to a gene: 4. CDR3 nucleotide sequence: TGCGCCAGCAGCTTGGGACAGGGAGAGACCGGGGAGCTGTTTTTT. Translated: CASSLGQGETGELFF.

Concerning this clone: The identical CDR3 is also encoded by other nucleotide sequences in the sample. The CDR3 DNA reads as TGCGCCAGCAGTCCGGGACAGGGAAACTATGGCTACACCTTC. Translated: CASSPGQGNYGYTF. The V and J genes are TRBV4-1 and TRBJ1-2, with 9 bases matching TRBD1. The germline V gene has CDR1 MGHRA and CDR2 YSYEKL. The J segment lost 2 bases and the V segment lost 6 bases, leaving 4 bases of the junction unmatched. There are 14 residues in the CDR3.

The CDR3 bases are TGCGCCAGCAGCCAAGATTGGACAGCCGGGGAGTATTTT. This translates into CASSQDWTAGEYF. V is TRBV4-1 and J is TRBJ2-3, with D possibly matching TRBD1 (6 bases). This CDR3 has 13 residues. V lost 0 bases and J 13 bases, leaving 14 bases between the germline ends. From germline, CDR1 is MGHRA and CDR2 YSYEKL.

The chain combines TRBV5-1 with TRBJ1-2, with 7 bases aligning to TRBD1. Germline trimming cut 0 bases from V and 5 bases from J; bases unmatched to any gene: 4. Germline-derived CDR1 and CDR2 are SGHRS and YFSETQ. This CDR3 comprises 14 residues. The CDR3 region is CASSLGVTGYGYTF. The CDR3 DNA follows: TGCGCCAGCAGCTTGGGAGTGACAGGGTATGGCTACACCTTC.

This sequence joins TRBV2 and TRBJ1-1, with 12 bases that match TRBD1. The CDR3 is 16 residues long. CDR1 is SNHLY and CDR2 is FYNNEI in the germline V gene. V dropped 8 bases and J dropped 0; count of bases not matched to a gene: 7. DNA of the CDR3: TGTGCCAGCCGGGACAGGGGGCGCAGGATGAACACTGAAGCTTTCTTT. Its protein product is CASRDRGRRMNTEAFF.

V and J are TRBV6-5 and TRBJ1-3; the D is unclear. Per the germline V gene, CDR1 is MNHEY and CDR2 is SVGAGI. CDR3 length: 15 amino acids. Trimming left V 4 bases short and J 0 bases short, with 10 bases between. Here the CDR3 DNA reads TGTGCCAGCAGTTCCTTCCCGGGCTCTGGAAACACCATATATTTT. This gives the protein CASSSFPGSGNTIYF.

This rearrangement joins TRBV5-1 to TRBJ2-5; 8 positions match TRBD1. V lost 0 bases to trimming and J lost 3 bases; unmatched junction nucleotides: 4. There are 15 residues in the CDR3. CDR1 and CDR2 from the germline V gene are SGHRS and YFSETQ. CDR3 sequence (DNA): TGCGCCAGCAGCTTGGTCGCAGGGGGCGAAGAGACCCAGTACTTC. Its translation is CASSLVAGGEETQYF.

V and J are TRBV7-9 and TRBJ2-1; 15 nucleotides align to TRBD2. This CDR3 spans 17 amino acids. The ends lost 3 bases at V and 6 bases at J; junction bases unmatched: 6. The germline CDR1 and CDR2 sequences are SEHNR and FQNEAQ (reference sequence). The CDR3 region is CASSFPRTSGGANEQFF. As DNA, the CDR3 is TGTGCCAGCAGCTTCCCTAGGACTAGCGGGGGGGCCAATGAGCAGTTCTTC.

This chain uses TRBV5-4 with TRBJ1-2; 8 positions match TRBD1. The CDR3 has 15 amino acids. J lost 4 bases, V lost 1 base, and 6 bases had no gene match. CDR1 and CDR2 from the germline V gene are SGHNT and YYREEE (reference sequence). DNA for the CDR3: TGTGCCAGCAGCTTGAATGACAGGGGAGCCTATGGCTACACCTTC. Translation: CASSLNDRGAYGYTF.

In its sample, this clone was seen once. The chain carries TRBV12-3 or TRBV12-4 and TRBJ2-5, with TRBD2 as a possible D gene (6 bases). This CDR3 comprises 13 residues. Between the trimmed V and J ends, which lost 2 bases and 5 bases, there was a span of 9 bases. Written as DNA, the CDR3 is TGTGCCAGCAGTTTAAGTGGGAGGGAGACCCAGTACTTC. This codes for CASSLSGRETQYF.

V and J are TRBV5-1 and TRBJ1-6, with TRBD1 matching 9 bases. The V gene's germline CDR1 is SGHRS and CDR2 YFSETQ. This CDR3 is built from 13 residues. The trim removed 8 bases at V and 11 bases at J, leaving 8 bases unmatched. In DNA form, the CDR3 reads TGCGCCAGTTCGGACAGGGGAGGGACACCCCTCCACTTT. Its translation is CASSDRGGTPLHF.

This clone appeared once. J is TRBJ2-3 and V is TRBV5-4; 7 bases line up with TRBD2. V trimming: 4 bases; J trimming: 2 bases; junction bases outside the gene matches: 13. Germline V gene lookup returns CDR1 SGHNT and CDR2 YYREEE (reference sequence). The CDR3 has 17 amino acids. The chain's CDR3 is CASSPKLAPQVTDTQYF. CDR3 nucleotide sequence: TGTGCCAGCAGCCCCAAACTAGCGCCACAAGTCACAGATACGCAGTATTTT.

The chain carries TRBV3-1 (or the pseudogene TRBV3-2) and TRBJ1-6; TRBD1 matches 7 bases. CDR1 LGHDT and CDR2 YNNKEL come from the germline V gene (reference sequence). CDR3 length: 15 residues. Trimming took 2 bases from V and 6 from J; bases not matched to a gene: 4. For the CDR3, the DNA is TGTGCCAGCAGCCAAATACAGGGGATTAATTCACCCCTCCACTTT. Its protein is CASSQIQGINSPLHF.

This clone was detected once. The chain has TRBV30 and TRBJ1-4, with 7 bases that match TRBD1. Germline V gene lookup returns CDR1 GTSNPN and CDR2 SVGIG (reference sequence). The CDR3 covers 14 residues. V shed 8 bases, J shed 6 bases, and the junction held 12 bases outside the gene matches. The CDR3 nucleotides are TGTGCCACGAGCAAGGGACAGTCTGATGAAAAACTGTTTTTT. This translates into CATSKGQSDEKLFF.

The V gene is TRBV18, the J gene TRBJ2-1; the match to TRBD1 covers 7 bases. Trimming at V came to 6 bases and at J to 7 bases, leaving 12 bases not matched to a gene. Germline-derived CDR1 and CDR2 are KGHSH and LQKENI. CDR3 length equals 15 residues. For the CDR3, the DNA is TGTGCCAGCTCGCCGACAGGGTCTCGCCTAAATGAGCAGTTCTTC. Amino acids: CASSPTGSRLNEQFF.

The chain carries TRBV27 and TRBJ1-2; TRBD1 matches at 8 bases. Unmatched junction bases numbered 5, after V lost 4 bases and J lost 1 base. The CDR3 is 15 amino acids. CDR1 is MNHEY and CDR2 is SMNVEV in the germline V gene (reference sequence). In nucleotides, the CDR3 is TGTGCCAGCAGTTCCCGCGGACAGGGTAACTATGGCTACACCTTC. This encodes CASSSRGQGNYGYTF.

The chain joins TRBV29-1 to TRBJ1-1; D not resolved. Deletions cut 4 bases from V and 4 bases from J, with 13 bases between. Germline V CDR1 and CDR2: SQVTM, ANQGSEA. This CDR3 contains 13 residues. The CDR3, as DNA: TGCAGCGTTGTGCTCTTTGAGGTCACTGAAGCTTTCTTT. Translation gives CSVVLFEVTEAFF. Complete variable domain (other parts from reference TRBV29-1 and TRBJ1-1): SAVISQKPSRDICQRGTSLTIQCQVDSQVTMMFWYRQQPGQSLTLIATANQGSEATYESGFVIDKFPISRPNLTFSTLTVSNMSPEDSSIYLCSVVLFEVTEAFFGQGTRLTVV.

CDR3 in DNA: TGCGCCAGCAGCGGGGACAGTCTAGCCAAAAACATTCAGTACTTC. As protein: CASSGDSLAKNIQYF. The V and J genes are TRBV5-1 and TRBJ2-4, with 7 bases identical to TRBD1. The CDR3 is made up of 15 amino acids. The germline V gene has CDR1 SGHRS and CDR2 YFSETQ. Losses at the gene ends were 4 bases for V and 0 bases for J; bases not matched to a gene: 4.

The J gene is TRBJ2-3, the V gene TRBV5-1, with D maybe TRBD1 (6 bases). From germline, CDR1 is SGHRS and CDR2 YFSETQ. The CDR3 length is 14 residues. Trimming removed 3 bases at V and 1 base at J, with 9 bases between. The CDR3 loop is CASSSGHGTDTQYF. The CDR3 DNA reads as TGCGCCAGCAGCTCGGGACACGGCACAGATACGCAGTATTTT.

In DNA form, the CDR3 reads TGTGCCAGCAGCTTCCAGGGGGCGAACACTGAAGCTTTCTTT. Its translation is CASSFQGANTEAFF. V is TRBV11-2 and J is TRBJ1-1; TRBD1 aligns across 8 bases. In germline, CDR1 is SGHAT, CDR2 FQNNGV. CDR3 length equals 14 residues. V dropped 3 bases and J dropped 1; count of bases not matched to a gene: 1.

This clone was detected only once. The chain employs TRBV5-1 and TRBJ1-2; 7 bases map to TRBD1. Looked up from germline, CDR1 is SGHRS and CDR2 is YFSETQ. V lost 0 bases, J lost 13 bases, and 12 bases stayed unmatched. CDR3 length: 14 amino acids. In DNA, the CDR3 is TGCGCCAGCAGCTTGGTTTGGGACAGACCCCCTACCACCTTC. This codes for CASSLVWDRPPTTF.

The chain uses TRBV10-3 and TRBJ2-2; 9 bases map to TRBD1. The CDR3 spans 14 residues. Trimming cost V 6 bases and J 3 bases; bases outside gene matches: 2. Germline V gene sequence: CDR1 ENHRY, CDR2 SYGVKD. The CDR3 sequence is CAIRGQGDTGELFF. DNA of the CDR3: TGTGCCATCAGGGGACAGGGAGACACCGGGGAGCTGTTTTTT.